This T cell receptor (beta chain) stems from a study of cytomegalovirus exposure and HLA in healthy donors. Study in general: Most genotyped donors, roughly 83% of about 400, had Caucasian-associated genetic ancestry. The study, taken as a whole, reports: HLA allele associations emerged for around 15,000 TCR beta sequences in a later analysis, at 0.05 false discovery rate.

The PCR made use of 60 Vbeta and 13 Jbeta primers. Clones were read by immunoSEQ multiplex PCR, and TCRdb kept only the in-frame ones, dropping some. The top ten hold over 2.5% of the sample, which has under 200,000 clones, over 70% seen once. A single count supports this clone. Its antigen is not identified. V was trimmed by 1 base and J by 4 bases, leaving 10 bases between them. CDR1 is SGHAT and CDR2 is FQNNGV in the germline V gene. The CDR3 is 14 residues long. The sequence was collected from a woman aged 45-65 years in good health and CMV-seropositive. Specimen: PBMCs. The V gene is TRBV11-2, the J gene TRBJ1-1; D is unclear. The chain's CDR3 is CASSLGRRSTEAFF. The CDR3 bases are TGTGCCAGCAGCTTAGGGAGGCGAAGCACTGAAGCTTTCTTT. Full variable domain (rest looked up from reference TRBV11-2 and TRBJ1-1): EAGVAQSPRYKIIEKRQSVAFWCNPISGHATLYWYQQILGQGPKLLIQFQNNGVVDDSQLPKDRFSAERLKGVDSTLKIQPAKLEDSAVYLCASSLGRRSTEAFFGQGTRLTVV.